A single sample gave rise to the 2 T cell receptor beta chains below, sequenced in a study of identical twins. TCRdb itself ran the 5' RACE reads through MiXCR, one entry per CDR3 protein. The table includes 570,000 or so distinct CDR3 sequences, 9.6% detected once. A further study also used this sample, focusing on yellow fever vaccine responses in identical twins.

Sequenced sample: PBMCs. These receptors were collected from a woman aged 18-29 years in good health.

This clonotype was seen a handful of times. V gene TRBV20-1 combines with J gene TRBJ1-4; D gene uncertain. This CDR3 spans 13 amino acids. In germline, CDR1 is DFQATT, CDR2 SNEGSKA (reference sequence). V dropped 2 bases and J dropped 6 bases, with 10 bases sitting between them. The CDR3 region is CSARPRQYEKLFF. In nucleotides, the CDR3 is TGCAGTGCTAGACCCAGACAATATGAAAAACTGTTTTTT.

This clonotype occurred a few times. The chain joins TRBV29-1 to TRBJ2-1; no reliable D call. The CDR3 is made up of 13 amino acids. Germline V gene data show CDR1 as SQVTM and CDR2 as ANQGSEA. Trimming left V 4 bases short and J 3 bases short, with 10 bases between. CDR3 in amino acids: CSVAVGSYNEQFF. CDR3 bases: TGCAGCGTTGCAGTGGGAAGCTACAATGAGCAGTTCTTC.